A selection of T cell receptor beta chains follows, all from one sample in a study of blood T cell repertoires in COVID-19. The method was immunoSEQ multiplex PCR; TCRdb's version includes in-frame clones alone and lacks a portion of them. The sample records a few hundred thousand clones, approximately 78% being singletons. The sequencing input was peripheral blood. These receptors were taken from a woman in her 70s with COVID-19, enrolled during active disease. Both conserved end residues are part of each CDR3. D genes are given only for firm matches. Clone size is shown for a subset of rows, as once, few, many or a class of expanded clone.

j_call: TRBJ2-1
v_call: TRBV11-2
cdr3_length: 12
clone_size: NA
d_call: NA
cdr3_aa: CASNTGGTEQFF
cdr3_nt: TGTGCCAGCAACACCGGAGGGACTGAGCAGTTCTTC

j_call: TRBJ1-1
v_call: TRBV11-2
cdr3_length: 16
clone_size: NA
d_call: NA
cdr3_aa: CASSLAIDILNTEAFF
cdr3_nt: TGTGCCAGCAGCTTAGCAATAGACATTCTGAACACTGAAGCTTTCTTT

j_call: TRBJ1-5
v_call: TRBV7-9
cdr3_length: 13
clone_size: NA
d_call: NA
cdr3_aa: CASSFRENQPQHF
cdr3_nt: TGTGCCAGCAGCTTCAGGGAAAATCAGCCCCAGCATTTT

j_call: TRBJ2-7
v_call: TRBV6-2/TRBV6-3
cdr3_length: 17
clone_size: NA
d_call: TRBD2
cdr3_aa: CASSYREAGGGGYEQYF
cdr3_nt: TGTGCCAGCAGTTACAGGGAAGCGGGCGGCGGGGGCTACGAGCAGTACTTC

j_call: TRBJ2-1
v_call: TRBV19
cdr3_length: 15
clone_size: once
d_call: NA
cdr3_aa: CASSVKTGSYNEQFF
cdr3_nt: TGTGCCAGCAGTGTAAAAACTGGTTCCTACAATGAGCAGTTCTTC

j_call: TRBJ1-5
v_call: TRBV30
cdr3_length: 14
clone_size: NA
d_call: NA
cdr3_aa: CAWSPPQGYQPQHF
cdr3_nt: TGTGCCTGGAGCCCCCCACAGGGTTATCAGCCCCAGCATTTT

j_call: TRBJ2-7
v_call: TRBV19
cdr3_length: 15
clone_size: NA
d_call: NA
cdr3_aa: CASSPPGYSSYEQYF
cdr3_nt: TGTGCCAGTAGTCCACCAGGATACAGCTCCTACGAGCAGTACTTC

j_call: TRBJ1-1
v_call: TRBV6-2/TRBV6-3
cdr3_length: 14
clone_size: NA
d_call: NA
cdr3_aa: CASSLTGLNTEAFF
cdr3_nt: TGTGCCAGCAGTCTGACAGGCTTGAACACTGAAGCTTTCTTT

j_call: TRBJ1-3
v_call: TRBV4-1
cdr3_length: 16
clone_size: NA
d_call: TRBD1
cdr3_aa: CASSQARGLSGNTIYF
cdr3_nt: TGCGCCAGCAGCCAAGCCAGGGGGCTATCTGGAAACACCATATATTTT

j_call: TRBJ2-3
v_call: TRBV27
cdr3_length: 16
clone_size: NA
d_call: TRBD1
cdr3_aa: CASSLPGQGAVDTQYF
cdr3_nt: TGTGCCAGCAGTCTCCCGGGACAGGGGGCTGTAGATACGCAGTATTTT

j_call: TRBJ1-3
v_call: TRBV7-9
cdr3_length: 15
clone_size: NA
d_call: NA
cdr3_aa: CASSPTGFSGNTIYF
cdr3_nt: TGTGCCAGCAGCCCAACAGGATTCTCTGGAAACACCATATATTTT

j_call: TRBJ2-2
v_call: TRBV5-1
cdr3_length: 16
clone_size: NA
d_call: NA
cdr3_aa: CASSLVVAQGTGELFF
cdr3_nt: TGCGCCAGCAGCTTGGTTGTCGCCCAGGGCACCGGGGAGCTGTTTTTT

j_call: TRBJ2-2
v_call: TRBV7-2
cdr3_length: 13
clone_size: NA
d_call: NA
cdr3_aa: CASSLFSTGELFF
cdr3_nt: TGTGCCAGCAGCTTGTTTAGTACCGGGGAGCTGTTTTTT

j_call: TRBJ1-3
v_call: TRBV7-3
cdr3_length: 14
clone_size: NA
d_call: NA
cdr3_aa: CASSFWTNRNTIYF
cdr3_nt: TGTGCCAGCAGCTTCTGGACAAACAGAAACACCATATATTTT

j_call: TRBJ2-2
v_call: TRBV7-3
cdr3_length: 15
clone_size: NA
d_call: NA
cdr3_aa: CASSVQGGGTGELFF
cdr3_nt: TGTGCCAGCAGCGTCCAGGGGGGTGGCACCGGGGAGCTGTTTTTT

j_call: TRBJ2-3
v_call: TRBV9
cdr3_length: 16
clone_size: NA
d_call: TRBD2
cdr3_aa: CASSVGLANLLDTQYF
cdr3_nt: TGTGCCAGCAGCGTCGGACTAGCGAATTTATTAGATACGCAGTATTTT

j_call: TRBJ1-2
v_call: TRBV10-3
cdr3_length: 13
clone_size: few
d_call: TRBD1
cdr3_aa: CAISDRGERGYTF
cdr3_nt: TGTGCCATCAGCGACAGGGGGGAGAGAGGCTACACCTTC

j_call: TRBJ2-1
v_call: TRBV5-6
cdr3_length: 17
clone_size: NA
d_call: TRBD2
cdr3_aa: CASSGPKGRETYNEQFF
cdr3_nt: TGTGCCAGCAGCGGCCCCAAGGGGCGGGAGACCTACAATGAGCAGTTCTTC

j_call: TRBJ2-3
v_call: TRBV7-9
cdr3_length: 16
clone_size: NA
d_call: NA
cdr3_aa: CASSPRGGVSTDTQYF
cdr3_nt: TGTGCCAGCAGCCCCCGAGGCGGGGTTAGCACAGATACGCAGTATTTT

j_call: TRBJ2-7
v_call: TRBV19
cdr3_length: 13
clone_size: NA
d_call: NA
cdr3_aa: CASSRGRDYEQYF
cdr3_nt: TGTGCCAGTAGTAGGGGCAGGGACTACGAGCAGTACTTC

j_call: TRBJ2-6
v_call: TRBV27
cdr3_length: 16
clone_size: NA
d_call: NA
cdr3_aa: CASSLYSRAGANVLTF
cdr3_nt: TGTGCCAGCAGTTTATATTCCCGGGCTGGGGCCAACGTCCTGACTTTC

j_call: TRBJ2-1
v_call: TRBV27
cdr3_length: 15
clone_size: NA
d_call: TRBD2
cdr3_aa: CASIGTGLAYNEQFF
cdr3_nt: TGTGCCAGCATTGGGACGGGACTAGCCTACAATGAGCAGTTCTTC

j_call: TRBJ1-2
v_call: TRBV2
cdr3_length: 14
clone_size: few
d_call: NA
cdr3_aa: CASSLGGASYGYTF
cdr3_nt: TGTGCCAGCAGCCTCGGGGGAGCGTCATATGGCTACACCTTC

j_call: TRBJ2-1
v_call: TRBV7-3
cdr3_length: 13
clone_size: NA
d_call: NA
cdr3_aa: CASSSGGYNEQFF
cdr3_nt: TGTGCCAGCAGCTCCGGTGGCTACAATGAGCAGTTCTTC

j_call: TRBJ1-6
v_call: TRBV18
cdr3_length: 13
clone_size: NA
d_call: TRBD1
cdr3_aa: CASQTGSGSPLHF
cdr3_nt: TGTGCCAGCCAGACAGGGAGCGGATCACCCCTCCACTTT

j_call: TRBJ1-2
v_call: TRBV2
cdr3_length: 14
clone_size: NA
d_call: TRBD1
cdr3_aa: CASSERGQGAFYTF
cdr3_nt: TGTGCCAGCAGTGAAAGGGGACAGGGGGCCTTCTACACCTTC

j_call: TRBJ2-2
v_call: TRBV5-1
cdr3_length: 15
clone_size: once
d_call: NA
cdr3_aa: CASSPSMGNTGELFF
cdr3_nt: TGCGCCAGCAGCCCTAGTATGGGGAACACCGGGGAGCTGTTTTTT

j_call: TRBJ2-7
v_call: TRBV4-1
cdr3_length: 15
clone_size: NA
d_call: NA
cdr3_aa: CASSQGEQTTYEQYF
cdr3_nt: TGCGCCAGCAGCCAAGGGGAACAGACTACCTACGAGCAGTACTTC

j_call: TRBJ2-1
v_call: TRBV18
cdr3_length: 15
clone_size: NA
d_call: TRBD2
cdr3_aa: CASSPQGLADNEQFF
cdr3_nt: TGTGCCAGCTCACCACAGGGACTAGCGGACAATGAGCAGTTCTTC

j_call: TRBJ2-5
v_call: TRBV5-4
cdr3_length: 14
clone_size: NA
d_call: NA
cdr3_aa: CASSLSDIQETQYF
cdr3_nt: TGTGCCAGCAGCTTATCAGATATCCAAGAGACCCAGTACTTC

j_call: TRBJ2-7
v_call: TRBV10-3
cdr3_length: 13
clone_size: NA
d_call: TRBD2
cdr3_aa: CAITGGEGYEQYF
cdr3_nt: TGTGCCATCACGGGGGGGGAAGGCTACGAGCAGTACTTC

j_call: TRBJ1-2
v_call: TRBV7-2
cdr3_length: 15
clone_size: NA
d_call: NA
cdr3_aa: CASSSWRDGNYGYTF
cdr3_nt: TGTGCCAGCAGCTCGTGGCGGGACGGGAACTATGGCTACACCTTC

j_call: TRBJ2-7
v_call: TRBV13
cdr3_length: 15
clone_size: once
d_call: TRBD2
cdr3_aa: CASSSAGGATYEQYF
cdr3_nt: TGTGCCAGCAGCTCTGCGGGAGGGGCAACCTACGAGCAGTACTTC

j_call: TRBJ1-3
v_call: TRBV28
cdr3_length: 15
clone_size: NA
d_call: NA
cdr3_aa: CASSPQRSSGNTIYF
cdr3_nt: TGTGCCAGCAGCCCCCAGCGGAGCTCTGGAAACACCATATATTTT

j_call: TRBJ2-7
v_call: TRBV27
cdr3_length: 14
clone_size: NA
d_call: TRBD2
cdr3_aa: CASRRASGKFEQYF
cdr3_nt: TGTGCCAGCAGGAGAGCTAGCGGGAAATTCGAGCAGTACTTC

j_call: TRBJ1-4
v_call: TRBV30
cdr3_length: 13
clone_size: NA
d_call: NA
cdr3_aa: CAWSTGDDEKLFF
cdr3_nt: TGTGCCTGGAGTACCGGGGATGATGAAAAACTGTTTTTT

j_call: TRBJ2-1
v_call: TRBV15
cdr3_length: 15
clone_size: NA
d_call: NA
cdr3_aa: CATSRKGDFVGEQFF
cdr3_nt: TGTGCCACCAGCAGGAAAGGGGATTTTGTCGGTGAGCAGTTCTTC

j_call: TRBJ1-6
v_call: TRBV28
cdr3_length: 14
clone_size: NA
d_call: NA
cdr3_aa: CASSLAGDYSPLHF
cdr3_nt: TGTGCCAGCAGTTTGGCCGGGGATTATTCACCCCTCCACTTT

j_call: TRBJ2-7
v_call: TRBV5-6
cdr3_length: 15
clone_size: NA
d_call: TRBD1
cdr3_aa: CASSLEGAIWYEQYF
cdr3_nt: TGTGCCAGCAGCTTGGAGGGGGCTATATGGTACGAGCAGTACTTC

j_call: TRBJ2-3
v_call: TRBV11-2
cdr3_length: 16
clone_size: NA
d_call: TRBD1
cdr3_aa: CASSSDRGFKVDTQYF
cdr3_nt: TGTGCCAGCAGCTCCGACAGGGGTTTTAAAGTGGATACGCAGTATTTT

j_call: TRBJ2-1
v_call: TRBV6-5
cdr3_length: 16
clone_size: NA
d_call: TRBD1
cdr3_aa: CASSYSIQGSHNEQFF
cdr3_nt: TGTGCCAGCAGTTACTCGATACAGGGGTCACACAATGAGCAGTTCTTC

j_call: TRBJ1-5
v_call: TRBV7-9
cdr3_length: 12
clone_size: NA
d_call: NA
cdr3_aa: CASGGERQPQHF
cdr3_nt: TGTGCCAGCGGCGGGGAGCGTCAGCCCCAGCATTTT

j_call: TRBJ2-2
v_call: TRBV4-3
cdr3_length: 16
clone_size: NA
d_call: TRBD1
cdr3_aa: CASSQDLTGGTGELFF
cdr3_nt: TGCGCCAGCAGCCAGGATCTGACAGGGGGCACCGGGGAGCTGTTTTTT

j_call: TRBJ1-2
v_call: TRBV7-9
cdr3_length: 16
clone_size: NA
d_call: NA
cdr3_aa: CASSLEGRALNYGYTF
cdr3_nt: TGTGCCAGCAGCTTAGAGGGCAGGGCCCTAAACTATGGCTACACCTTC

j_call: TRBJ1-6
v_call: TRBV28
cdr3_length: 16
clone_size: NA
d_call: NA
cdr3_aa: CASSRRGGGNNSPLHF
cdr3_nt: TGTGCCAGCAGTCGAAGGGGGGGCGGGAATAATTCACCCCTCCACTTT

j_call: TRBJ1-5
v_call: TRBV28
cdr3_length: 15
clone_size: NA
d_call: NA
cdr3_aa: CASSPRRGGYQPQHF
cdr3_nt: TGTGCCAGCAGTCCCCGGAGGGGGGGATATCAGCCCCAGCATTTT

j_call: TRBJ1-2
v_call: TRBV6-5
cdr3_length: 13
clone_size: once
d_call: NA
cdr3_aa: CASRRAVNYGYTF
cdr3_nt: TGTGCCAGCAGACGAGCGGTCAACTATGGCTACACCTTC

j_call: TRBJ2-2
v_call: TRBV30
cdr3_length: 15
clone_size: NA
d_call: TRBD2
cdr3_aa: CAWRDSGINTGELFF
cdr3_nt: TGTGCCTGGAGGGATAGCGGGATAAACACCGGGGAGCTGTTTTTT

j_call: TRBJ2-5
v_call: TRBV7-8
cdr3_length: 18
clone_size: few
d_call: NA
cdr3_aa: CASSLALGSGLVIETQYF
cdr3_nt: TGTGCCAGCAGCTTAGCGCTAGGTAGCGGTTTAGTTATTGAGACCCAGTACTTC

j_call: TRBJ2-5
v_call: TRBV28
cdr3_length: 13
clone_size: NA
d_call: NA
cdr3_aa: CASSGGRQETQYF
cdr3_nt: TGTGCCAGCAGTGGGGGCCGCCAAGAGACCCAGTACTTC

j_call: TRBJ2-3
v_call: TRBV7-9
cdr3_length: 15
clone_size: once
d_call: TRBD2
cdr3_aa: CASSLGTSAVDTQYF
cdr3_nt: TGTGCCAGCAGCTTAGGGACTAGCGCGGTGGATACGCAGTATTTT

j_call: TRBJ1-1
v_call: TRBV30
cdr3_length: 13
clone_size: NA
d_call: NA
cdr3_aa: CAWARDSNTEAFF
cdr3_nt: TGTGCCTGGGCCCGGGACTCCAACACTGAAGCTTTCTTT

j_call: TRBJ2-6
v_call: TRBV2
cdr3_length: 16
clone_size: NA
d_call: TRBD1
cdr3_aa: CATRQGHNSGANVLTF
cdr3_nt: TGTGCCACCCGACAGGGGCATAACTCTGGGGCCAACGTCCTGACTTTC

j_call: TRBJ2-4
v_call: TRBV28
cdr3_length: 14
clone_size: NA
d_call: NA
cdr3_aa: CATSGRGVKNIQYF
cdr3_nt: TGTGCCACCTCCGGCAGGGGGGTCAAAAACATTCAGTACTTC

j_call: TRBJ1-6
v_call: TRBV11-2
cdr3_length: 14
clone_size: once
d_call: NA
cdr3_aa: CASTPRVWNSPLHF
cdr3_nt: TGTGCCAGCACCCCCCGGGTATGGAATTCACCCCTCCACTTT

j_call: TRBJ2-7
v_call: TRBV19
cdr3_length: 15
clone_size: once
d_call: TRBD1
cdr3_aa: CASSVAGTGTYEQYF
cdr3_nt: TGTGCCAGTTCCGTCGCCGGGACAGGTACCTACGAGCAGTACTTC

j_call: TRBJ1-5
v_call: TRBV12-2
cdr3_length: 15
clone_size: NA
d_call: NA
cdr3_aa: CASRLGTARNQPQHF
cdr3_nt: TGTGCAAGTCGCCTGGGGACAGCACGTAATCAGCCCCAGCATTTT

j_call: TRBJ2-2
v_call: TRBV7-3
cdr3_length: 16
clone_size: few
d_call: TRBD1
cdr3_aa: CASSLGQGRNTGELFF
cdr3_nt: TGTGCCAGCAGCCTGGGACAGGGTCGGAACACCGGGGAGCTGTTTTTT

j_call: TRBJ1-1
v_call: TRBV7-2
cdr3_length: 13
clone_size: NA
d_call: NA
cdr3_aa: CASSRQENTEAFF
cdr3_nt: TGTGCCAGCAGCCGACAAGAAAACACTGAAGCTTTCTTT

j_call: TRBJ2-2
v_call: TRBV6-5
cdr3_length: 15
clone_size: NA
d_call: TRBD2
cdr3_aa: CASSRSGRIEGELFF
cdr3_nt: TGTGCCAGCAGCCGTAGCGGGAGAATAGAGGGGGAGCTGTTTTTT